This T cell receptor beta chain appears in the sequencing data of a study of OX40 agonist ivuxolimab in advanced cancers. Data came from immunoSEQ multiplex PCR; TCRdb stores just in-frame clones and leaves some out. This table holds about 12,000 clones, around nine tenths found once. Germline V gene lookup returns CDR1 ENHRY and CDR2 SYGVKD. The CDR3 is made up of 13 amino acids. V trimming: 6 bases; J trimming: 6 bases; junction bases outside the gene matches: 3. The receptor was derived from an adult with an advanced solid tumor such as melanoma, head and neck, liver or kidney cancer. Source: CD4+ or CD8+ T cells sorted from blood, taken in a trial of the OX40 agonist ivuxolimab. The chain carries TRBV10-3 and TRBJ2-2, with TRBD1 matching 8 bases. CDR3 in amino acids: CAIRGQGSGELFF. As DNA, the CDR3 is TGTGCCATCAGAGGACAGGGTTCCGGGGAGCTGTTTTTT.